Listed below are T cell receptor beta chains from one sample, sequenced in a study of shared clonotypes between healthy human individuals. Only in-frame clones appear in the TCRdb table, and some are missing; sequencing was by immunoSEQ multiplex PCR. This table has about 1.1 million clones, around three quarters appearing once. Source material: memory CD4+ T cells from PBMCs. The receptors were gathered from a man younger than 30 in good health. Some clones in this sample may be carry-over from other donors' samples. The CDR3 runs from the conserved cysteine through the conserved F or W. D genes are given only for firm matches. Clone size is given for some rows only: seen once, a few or many times, or a class if the clone is expanded.

V,D,size,J,CDR3,DNA
TRBV28,TRBD1,.,TRBJ1-1,CASIISSRGGEAFF,TGTGCCAGCATTATTTCGTCCAGGGGGGGTGAAGCTTTCTTT
TRBV28,.,.,TRBJ1-1,CASSLRHRVTEAFF,TGTGCCAGCAGTTTGAGACACAGGGTCACTGAAGCTTTCTTT
TRBV4-2,TRBD2,few,TRBJ2-3,CASSQALAGGADTQYF,TGTGCCAGCAGCCAAGCGCTAGCGGGTGGAGCAGATACGCAGTATTTT
TRBV19,.,.,TRBJ2-6,CASSNRWDLRGANVLTF,TGTGCCAGTAGTAACAGGTGGGACCTTCGAGGGGCCAACGTCCTGACTTTC
TRBV11-2,.,.,TRBJ2-7,CASSLDWGLNEQYF,TGTGCCAGCAGCTTAGATTGGGGGCTCAACGAGCAGTACTTC
TRBV9,TRBD2,.,TRBJ2-3,CASSVSGTTDTQYF,TGTGCCAGCAGCGTTAGCGGGACCACAGATACGCAGTATTTT
TRBV5-1,.,.,TRBJ2-6,CASSLFSLGSGANVLTF,TGCGCCAGCAGCTTGTTTAGTCTAGGGTCTGGGGCCAACGTCCTGACTTTC
TRBV5-1,.,.,TRBJ1-3,CASSLDSGNTIYF,TGCGCCAGCAGCTTAGACAGTGGAAACACCATATATTTT
TRBV11-2,.,.,TRBJ2-7,CASSSGVAYEQYF,TGTGCCAGCAGCTCCGGGGTGGCCTACGAGCAGTACTTC
TRBV7-2,.,once,TRBJ1-2,CASSLKTSGEHGYTF,TGTGCCAGCAGCTTAAAGACGTCGGGGGAGCATGGCTACACCTTC
TRBV5-6,.,.,TRBJ2-2,CASSLEVSGELFF,TGTGCCAGCAGCTTGGAAGTGTCCGGGGAGCTGTTTTTT
TRBV28,.,.,TRBJ1-2,CASSNYNLQGYGYTF,TGTGCCAGCAGTAACTACAATCTTCAGGGCTATGGCTACACCTTC
TRBV2,.,.,TRBJ2-2,CASSSQGRRNTGELFF,TGTGCCAGCAGTTCTCAGGGGAGGAGGAACACCGGGGAGCTGTTTTTT
TRBV7-2,.,.,TRBJ1-2,CASSLSGGNLYGYTF,TGTGCCAGCAGCTTATCGGGCGGGAACCTCTATGGCTACACCTTC
TRBV5-5,.,.,TRBJ2-6,CASSLSWAGANVLTF,TGTGCCAGCAGCTTGAGTTGGGCTGGGGCCAACGTCCTGACTTTC
TRBV5-1,.,.,TRBJ2-2,CASSIPQGNTGELFF,TGCGCCAGCAGCATCCCGCAGGGCAACACCGGGGAGCTGTTTTTT
TRBV11-2,.,.,TRBJ2-3,CASSLRAGRTSTQYF,TGTGCCAGCAGCTTAAGGGCGGGCAGAACGTCTACGCAGTATTTT